This TCR beta chain comes out of a study of shared clonotypes between healthy human individuals. Findings of the study overall: Relative to memory subsets, naive subsets generally showed larger estimated richness. Clonotypes that were shared across a handful of donors made up around 5% of naive CD4 clonotypes.

Clones were read by immunoSEQ multiplex PCR, and TCRdb kept only the in-frame ones, dropping some. This repertoire shows under 2,500,000 clones, roughly 95% found once; its top ten account for approximately 0.13%. The CDR3 consists of 11 residues. Germline loops: CDR1 MNHNY, CDR2 SVGAGI (reference sequence). V lost 6 bases, J lost 2 bases, and 3 bases lay in between. Concerning this clone: No antigen is known for it.

The sequenced sample was naive CD4+ T cells sorted from blood. Subset noted: CD45RA+ positively selected. The receptor was isolated from a man aged 18 to 29 in good health. The V gene is TRBV6-6, the J gene TRBJ2-3; D is undetermined. The CDR3 sequence: CASSHTDTQYF. CDR3 DNA sequence: TGTGCCAGCAGCCACACAGATACGCAGTATTTT.